This T cell receptor beta chain was sequenced during a study of cytomegalovirus exposure and HLA in healthy donors. Study-wide points: TCR beta sequences reportedly predicted most subjects' HLA-A and HLA-B alleles accurately. Cytomegalovirus-associated TCR beta chains were listed, numbering 150 to 200.

PCR was performed using 60 Vbeta and 13 Jbeta primers. Sequencing used immunoSEQ multiplex PCR; TCRdb keeps in-frame clones, though not all of them. This sample yields some 90,000 clones, of which around 80% are seen a single time; approximately 1.4% belongs to the top ten. This CDR3 has 15 amino acids. V lost 3 bases, J lost 2 bases, and 11 bases lay in between. The germline CDR1 and CDR2 sequences are LNHDA and SQIVND (reference sequence). In the case of this clone: Its antigen is not known.

This rearrangement joins TRBV19 to TRBJ1-3, with D perhaps matching TRBD1 (6 bases). Sequencing was done on a sample of PBMCs. This clonotype was sampled from a man in his forties in good health and CMV-seronegative. This chain's CDR3 is CASSIGGHTGNTIYF. The CDR3 nucleotides are TGTGCCAGTAGTATTGGGGGCCACACTGGAAACACCATATATTTT.